This TCR beta chain is from a study of PD-1 blockade in classical Hodgkin lymphoma. This clone was counted between two and nine times. Germline V gene data show CDR1 as SGHRS and CDR2 as YFSETQ. The CDR3 has 15 residues. With V trimmed by 8 bases and J by 5 bases, 15 bases remained unmatched. This table comes from immunoSEQ multiplex PCR, and its TCRdb copy is limited to in-frame clones, with some not included. The sample lists more than 55,000 clones, around 90% occurring once. After autologous stem cell transplantation all patients relapsed, and prior brentuximab vedotin exposure differed between cohorts.

V usage is TRBV5-1 and J usage is TRBJ2-5; 7 bases agree with TRBD1. This clonotype was sampled from a human donor with classical Hodgkin lymphoma. This specimen consisted of peripheral blood mononuclear cells (PBMCs), obtained before the second cycle of nivolumab. The CDR3 loop reads CASTETGTASETQYF. The CDR3 region has the DNA TGCGCCAGTACCGAAACCGGGACAGCCTCCGAGACCCAGTACTTC.